These 5 T cell receptor beta chains share one sample of origin, sequenced in a study of T-cell reconstitution after alpha-beta-depleted transplantation in children (dated by TCRdb to the mid-2010s). This specimen's treatment or condition label, interpreted: allogeneic hematopoietic cell transplantation with graft depleted of TCRalphabeta T cells and CD19 B cells. The library was prepared using PCR. Data came from an Illumina HiSeq 2500. TCR library preparation used molecular barcoding, with unique molecular identifiers applied to normalize quantification of the TCRbeta repertoire. Using fastp trimming at Q25 and MiXCR clonotype assembly, TCRdb reanalyzed the public sequencing data and kept in-frame beta chains. When rows share a CDR3 protein, they turn into one entry using the most common DNA and genes. Within this sample are some 220,000 distinct CDR3 sequences, with around 9.9% of them counted one time only. The ten largest account for under 30% of the sample.

The sample in question was PBMCs, obtained before TCRalphabeta/CD19-depleted stem cell transplant. The source of these receptors is a child younger than two with acute myeloid leukemia, due to receive a stem cell transplant.

This clonotype was counted many times. The chain links TRBV28 to TRBJ2-1, with 7 positions matching TRBD2. The CDR3 is 16 residues long. V shed 5 bases, J shed 3 bases, and the junction held 10 bases outside the gene matches. Germline V gene lookup returns CDR1 MDHEN and CDR2 SYDVKM. CDR3: CASSPGLGGYYNEQFF. The CDR3, as DNA: TGTGCCAGCAGTCCCGGACTAGGTGGGTACTACAATGAGCAGTTCTTC.

Many counts were recorded for this clonotype. This rearrangement joins TRBV5-6 to TRBJ1-2; D is uncertain. Trimming took 0 bases from V and 8 from J, leaving 11 bases between them. There are 13 residues in the CDR3. CDR1 and CDR2 from the germline V gene are SGHDT and YYEEEE. As DNA, the CDR3 is TGTGCCAGCAGCTTGGGTCAAGCGAGCGGCTACACCTTC. It yields the protein CASSLGQASGYTF.

Many counts were recorded for this clonotype. The chain couples TRBV20-1 to TRBJ1-1; TRBD1 is a possible D gene (6 bases). Germline loops: CDR1 DFQATT, CDR2 SNEGSKA (reference sequence). The CDR3 runs 14 residues. V was shortened by 1 base and J by 3 bases, with 12 bases between the two germline ends. The CDR3: CSARVQGIYTEAFF. The DNA of the CDR3 is TGCAGTGCTAGAGTCCAGGGGATCTACACTGAAGCTTTCTTT.

This clonotype was seen at least ten times. The rearrangement joins TRBV12-3 or TRBV12-4 to TRBJ2-1; D gene uncertain. The CDR3 consists of 14 residues. The V end was cut by 1 base, the J end by 7 bases, with 11 bases between. CDR3 bases: TGTGCCAGCAGTTTAGTCGGACGGGCGAATGAGCAGTTCTTC. Translating it yields CASSLVGRANEQFF.

This clonotype has ten or more counts. V gene TRBV4-1 combines with J gene TRBJ2-2; D ambiguous. Trimming left V 0 bases short and J 3 bases short, with 8 bases between. The CDR3 contains 15 residues. Germline V CDR1 and CDR2: MGHRA, YSYEKL. The CDR3 is CASSQEYSYTGELFF. CDR3 nucleotide sequence: TGCGCCAGCAGCCAAGAGTACAGCTACACCGGGGAGCTGTTTTTT.